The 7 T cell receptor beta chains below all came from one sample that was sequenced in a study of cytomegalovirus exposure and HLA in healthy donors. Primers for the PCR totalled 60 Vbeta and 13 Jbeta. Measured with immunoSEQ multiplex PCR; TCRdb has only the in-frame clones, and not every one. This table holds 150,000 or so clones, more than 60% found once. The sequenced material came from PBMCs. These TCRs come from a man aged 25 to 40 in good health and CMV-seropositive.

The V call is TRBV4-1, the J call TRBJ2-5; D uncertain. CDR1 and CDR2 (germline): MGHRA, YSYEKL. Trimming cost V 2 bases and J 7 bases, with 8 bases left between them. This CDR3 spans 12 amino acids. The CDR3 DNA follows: TGCGCCAGCAGCCAACTAGTCGGGACCCAGTACTTC. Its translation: CASSQLVGTQYF.

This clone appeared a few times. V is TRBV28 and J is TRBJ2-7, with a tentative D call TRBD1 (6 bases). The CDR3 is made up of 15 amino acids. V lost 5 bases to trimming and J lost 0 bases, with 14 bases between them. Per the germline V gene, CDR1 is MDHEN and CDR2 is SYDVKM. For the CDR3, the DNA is TGTGCCAGCAGTCCCGGGACAAGCAGCTCCTACGAGCAGTACTTC. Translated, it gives CASSPGTSSSYEQYF.

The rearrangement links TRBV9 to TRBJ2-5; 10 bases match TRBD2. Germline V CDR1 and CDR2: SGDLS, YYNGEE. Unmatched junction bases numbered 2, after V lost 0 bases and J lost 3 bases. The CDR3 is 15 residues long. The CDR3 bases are TGTGCCAGCAGCGTAGGACTAGCGGGTAAAGAGACCCAGTACTTC. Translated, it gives CASSVGLAGKETQYF.

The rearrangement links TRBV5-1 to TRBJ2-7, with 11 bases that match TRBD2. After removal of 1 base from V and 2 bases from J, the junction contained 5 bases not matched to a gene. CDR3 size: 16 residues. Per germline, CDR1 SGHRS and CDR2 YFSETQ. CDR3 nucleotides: TGCGCCAGCAGCTTGCAAATAGCGGGAGGGCCCTACGAGCAGTACTTC. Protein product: CASSLQIAGGPYEQYF.

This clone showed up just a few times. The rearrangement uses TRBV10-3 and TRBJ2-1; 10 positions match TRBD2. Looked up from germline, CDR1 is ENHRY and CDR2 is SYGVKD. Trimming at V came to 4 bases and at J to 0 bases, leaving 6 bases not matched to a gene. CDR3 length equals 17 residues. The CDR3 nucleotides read TGTGCCATCAGTGTAATAGCGGGAGGCGCCTCCTACAATGAGCAGTTCTTC. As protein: CAISVIAGGASYNEQFF.

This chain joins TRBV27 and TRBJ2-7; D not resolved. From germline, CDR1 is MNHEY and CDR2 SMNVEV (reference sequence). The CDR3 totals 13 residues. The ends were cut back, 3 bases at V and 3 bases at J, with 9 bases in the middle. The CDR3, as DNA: TGTGCCAGCAGTTTGAACAGATACTACGAGCAGTACTTC. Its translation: CASSLNRYYEQYF.

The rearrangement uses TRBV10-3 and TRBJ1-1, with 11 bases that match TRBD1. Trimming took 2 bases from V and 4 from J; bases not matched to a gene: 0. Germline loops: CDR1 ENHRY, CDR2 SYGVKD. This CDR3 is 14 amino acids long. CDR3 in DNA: TGTGCCATCAGTGAGGGGACAGGGGGCACTGAAGCTTTCTTT. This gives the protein CAISEGTGGTEAFF.